This T cell receptor beta chain was found in a study of T cell repertoires in cytomegalovirus infection (dated 2019 in TCRdb). General notes on the study: Recently identified HLA-C-restricted CMV epitopes, whose presentation resists viral immunomodulation, were targeted by peptide stimulations together with well-studied HLA-B-restricted epitopes. Donor HLA type was relevant to the analysis, as public TCR beta signatures indicated carriage of CMV infection together with the matching HLA type. General findings and caveats noted by the study authors: The ex vivo response was dominated by HLA-C-restricted CMV-specific TCR beta clonotypes, which also provided the single most frequent clonotype in two of eight donors. Carriers of CMV infection plus the relevant HLA type were discriminated by the cumulative frequency of public TCR beta family members in the study cohort and in an independent 352-donor cohort.

As to this clonotype: This receptor's antigen is unknown. There are no base qualities to consult, and no much larger clone falls within one base.

The intended sense of this specimen's treatment or condition label: in vitro stimulation with specific CMV peptide epitopes to enrich CMV-specific T cells. Sequencing relied on an Illumina HiSeq 1500. Starting from the raw public reads, TCRdb applied fastp trimming at Q25, assembled clones with MiXCR and retained in-frame beta chains. Identical CDR3 proteins give one entry, which carries the most common genes and DNA. For this sample the table gives about 920,000 distinct CDR3 sequences, of which approximately 31% were detected only once. The ten largest clonotypes hold around an eighth of the sample. V gives up 1 base and J gives up 4 bases, and the segment between their germline ends measures 10 bases. According to the germline V gene, CDR1 reads SNHLY and CDR2 reads FYNNEI. The CDR3 contains 14 residues, cysteine and phenylalanine counted. Of all the DNA, just the CDR3 is kept, 42 bases in frame from base 1.

This sample comprised cultured CD8+ T cells from PBMCs, obtained from culture after CMV antigen stimulation. Recombination joined TRBV2 with TRBJ1-2; the D gene is not confidently resolved. This sequence was found in a human donor in good health (CMV status not recorded). Some clones in this sample may be carry-over from other donors' samples. CDR3 region: CASSEGPNSYGYTF. The nucleotide sequence reads TGTGCCAGCAGTGAAGGCCCTAACTCCTATGGCTACACCTTC.